This TCR beta chain originates from a study of CD8 T cells in ankylosing spondylitis (dated by TCRdb to about 2017). For the study in its entirety: T cell receptor beta repertoires were profiled in healthy donors and ankylosing spondylitis patients so that disease-linked TCR variants could be found. The full study cohort was made up of 25 ankylosing spondylitis patients and roughly 100 healthy donors. Peripheral blood samples were taken, and synovial fluid was additionally collected from ankylosing spondylitis patients. General findings and caveats noted by the study authors: The disease-linked clones showed a CD8+ phenotype and occurred at relatively low frequencies in peripheral blood. According to the report, matched synovial fluid samples from ankylosing spondylitis patients were significantly enriched for the disease-linked clones. A TCR beta motif of about eight highly homologous amino acid variants appeared characteristic of blood from ankylosing spondylitis patients. Some motif variants had previously been reported in the synovial fluid and blood of reactive arthritis patients, which suggests shared mechanisms of disease initiation.

About this clonotype: Its antigen has not been determined. No base quality values were provided; no much bigger clone lies one nucleotide off.

Reading the germline V gene gives CDR1 SGHRS and CDR2 YFSETQ. V is pared back by 5 bases and J by 5 bases, with 20 bases lying between the germline termini. The CDR3 holds 16 amino acids from the cysteine to the phenylalanine. CDR3 DNA is the only sequence kept; it has 48 bases, read in frame from the first base. Data came from an Illumina HiSeq 2500. Quantitative 5'-RACE with molecular barcodes was used to prepare TCR beta libraries. The authors' pipeline ran thus. Disease-linked TCR variants were identified with a new computational method built on a probabilistic model of VDJ rearrangement. In TCRdb, the public reads were trimmed at Q25 with fastp and aligned with MiXCR, with productive beta chains retained. Here each entry gathers all rows of one CDR3 protein and keeps the most common genes and DNA. None of the V and J calls come from the authors' own analysis; TCRdb made them. The sample includes hundreds of thousands of distinct CDR3 sequences, with about 12% observed a single time. 0.51% of the sample is held by the ten biggest clonotypes.

The V and J segments used are TRBV5-1 and TRBJ2-1; TRBD2 could be the D gene, as 6 bases match. Sequencing was done on a sample of blood, either unsorted or a sorted T cell fraction (not recorded which). The TCR originated in a male donor with ankylosing spondylitis. The CDR3 here reads CASSGGSSSIHNEQFF. The DNA sequence is given as TGCGCCAGCAGTGGGGGGAGCTCGTCGATCCACAATGAGCAGTTCTTC.